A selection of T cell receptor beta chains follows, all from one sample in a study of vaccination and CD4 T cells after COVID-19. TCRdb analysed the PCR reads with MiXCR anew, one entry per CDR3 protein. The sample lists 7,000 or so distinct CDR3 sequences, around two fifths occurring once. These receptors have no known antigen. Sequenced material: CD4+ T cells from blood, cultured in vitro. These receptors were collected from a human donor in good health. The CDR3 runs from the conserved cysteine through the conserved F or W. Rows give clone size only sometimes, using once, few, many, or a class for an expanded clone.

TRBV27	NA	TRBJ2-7	CASFAGSSYEQYF
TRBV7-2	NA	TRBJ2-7	CASSLPTGPAYEQYF
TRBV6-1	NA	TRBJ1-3	CASRMRGRARTNTIYF
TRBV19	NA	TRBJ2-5	CASSQTWDIQETQYF
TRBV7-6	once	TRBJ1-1	CASSQNPNTEAFF
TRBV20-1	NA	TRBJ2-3	CSARVITSGSADTQYF
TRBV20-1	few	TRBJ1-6	CSAYIPWGSSYNSPLHF
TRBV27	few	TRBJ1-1	CASQSEQPNTEAFF
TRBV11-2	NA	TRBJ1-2	CASSSETGSGYTF
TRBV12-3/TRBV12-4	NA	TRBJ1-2	CASSSLSDYGYTF
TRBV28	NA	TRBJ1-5	CASSPDRGSGNQPQHF
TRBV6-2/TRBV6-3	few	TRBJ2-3	CASGYRGGGATDTQYF
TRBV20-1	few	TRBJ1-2	CSAKETYGYTF
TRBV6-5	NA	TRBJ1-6	CASSYSTGVNSPLHF
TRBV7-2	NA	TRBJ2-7	CASSLRLAGTNEQYF
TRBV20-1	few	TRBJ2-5	CSAPRTERETQYF
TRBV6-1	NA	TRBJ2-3	CATHPSGDTDTQYF
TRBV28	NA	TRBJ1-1	CASSSTMGIPNTEAFF